This section outlines one T cell receptor beta chain sequence together with its context. Its binding antigen is unknown. It has no much larger one-base neighbor in the sample; base qualities were not kept. The sample is drawn from a study of T cell responses to AZD1222 COVID-19 vaccine (dated by TCRdb to about 2021). In terms of the full investigation: AZD1222 recipients given second doses at about 4 weeks or at about 12 weeks were pooled, since spike-specific TCR depth and breadth were not found to differ between the two schedules. TCR sequencing covered more than 230 trial participants: 200 to 210 given two doses of AZD1222 and approximately 26 given two doses of MenACWY control vaccine. Enrollment into the trials was organized by age into subgroups of 18-55, 56-69 and 70-plus years, and those subgroups contained about 160, 30 and 59 TCR-sequenced participants, respectively. Here is what the overall study found, with its caveats: Epitopes outside the regions mutated in the B.1.351 and B.1.1.7 variants were reportedly recognized by nearly half of the unique spike-specific TCRs. Participants were mostly white British, with more females than males. The authors suggested clonal diversity may have been underestimated. The vaccine-associated CD4 TCRs covered the entire spike protein, and the dominant responses fell in regions 160-218 and 743-854. No day 14 peak-response samples were available, so repertoires were characterized only after the peak T cell response. After two AZD1222 doses, spike-specific TCR breadth and depth were significantly higher than at day 0 and than in MenACWY recipients. The 56-69-year group was small, and its depth increase did not reach significance, likely because of low power. Only 5 to 7 AZD1222 recipients were SARS-CoV-2 seropositive at baseline, limiting conclusions about previously exposed vaccinees.

The time point label here, explained by the study, means: baseline before first vaccination. Samples from vaccinated people were obtained from the UK trials COV001 and COV002, which included a single-blind randomized controlled phase 2/3 trial of AZD1222 (ChAdOx1 nCoV-19) in healthy adults. Trial participant PBMC samples were collected at day 0 and day 28 after the second dose for TCRbeta chain sequencing. The CDR3 regions of human TCRbeta chains were analyzed by immunosequencing. Concerning the study's data processing: Repertoire TCRs were matched against a reference library of SARS-CoV-2-specific TCRs generated with the MIRA antigen-specificity platform. Breadth was defined as the fraction of unique TCRs that were SARS-CoV-2-associated, and depth was defined as the fraction of total T cells that were SARS-CoV-2-associated. Using the MIRA data, every spike-specific TCR was mapped to the spike region that the TCR reacted to and assigned to either a CD4 or a CD8 class. Log10-transformed breadth and depth values were compared by one-way ANOVA with Sidak's multiple comparisons tests. As stored in TCRdb, this immuneACCESS dataset retains in-frame rearrangements with V and J assigned. A fraction of the clones does not appear; measured against another copy, unresolved V genes explain less than half of the discrepancy, and the remainder lacks a known reason. Clone size and V and J calls were adopted from that table, with D and trimming inferred from the DNA. This sample is represented by over 85,000 clones; approximately 90% of them were singletons. 6.5% to 8% of the sample is in the top ten clones.

From the germline V gene (reference sequence), CDR1 is SEHNR and CDR2 is FQNEAQ. V and J are truncated by 3 bases and 8 bases respectively, leaving an intervening sequence of 16 bases. The CDR3 measures 14 amino acids from cysteine to phenylalanine. Kept here is only the CDR3 DNA, which spans 42 bases and is read in frame from base 1. The V and J segments used are TRBV7-9 and TRBJ1-2, with the identity of the D gene unclear. The sample here was peripheral blood, taken on day 0 of AZD1222 vaccination. The receptor comes from an adult in good health. The CDR3 in this case is CASSFPNEGQGYTF. The nucleotide sequence is given as TGTGCCAGCAGCTTCCCAAACGAGGGTCAGGGCTACACCTTC.